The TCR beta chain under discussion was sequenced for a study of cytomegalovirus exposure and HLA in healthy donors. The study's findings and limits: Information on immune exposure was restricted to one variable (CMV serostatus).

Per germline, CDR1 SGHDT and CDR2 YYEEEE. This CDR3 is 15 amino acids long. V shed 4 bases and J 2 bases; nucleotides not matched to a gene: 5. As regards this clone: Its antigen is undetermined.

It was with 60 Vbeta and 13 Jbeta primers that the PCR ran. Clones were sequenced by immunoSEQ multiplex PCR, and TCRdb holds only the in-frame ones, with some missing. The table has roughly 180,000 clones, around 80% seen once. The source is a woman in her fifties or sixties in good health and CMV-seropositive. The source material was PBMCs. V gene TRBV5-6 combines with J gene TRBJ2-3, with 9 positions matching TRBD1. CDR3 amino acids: CASSPGTGFTDTQYF. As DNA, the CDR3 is TGTGCCAGCAGCCCAGGGACAGGGTTCACAGATACGCAGTATTTT. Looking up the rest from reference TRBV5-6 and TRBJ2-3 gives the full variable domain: DAGVTQSPTHLIKTRGQQVTLRCSPKSGHDTVSWYQQALGQGPQFIFQYYEEEERQRGNFPDRFSGHQFPNYSSELNVNALLLGDSALYLCASSPGTGFTDTQYFGPGTRLTVL.